This T cell receptor (beta chain) was recovered during a study of T cell responses to AZD1222 COVID-19 vaccine. Study outcomes and limitations: All repertoire sampling was performed exclusively after the peak T cell response. Baseline antibody screening turned up just six or seven seropositive AZD1222 recipients.

V gave up 0 bases and J gave up 5 bases, with 19 bases separating them. There are 16 residues in the CDR3. From germline, CDR1 is GTSNPN and CDR2 SVGIG (reference sequence). The protocol was immunoSEQ multiplex PCR, while the TCRdb copy is restricted to in-frame clones and leaves out a portion. This sample yields about 150,000 clones, of which about 90% are seen a single time; over 3% belongs to the top ten. On this clone itself: Its antigen is unknown.

The source was peripheral blood, collected 28 days after the second AZD1222 dose. J is TRBJ1-2 and V is TRBV30; D call uncertain. This sequence was found in an adult who received the AZD1222 COVID-19 vaccine. The CDR3 sequence is CAWSVSGPSASYGYTF. The DNA for the CDR3 is TGTGCCTGGAGTGTATCGGGCCCCTCAGCCTCATATGGCTACACCTTC.